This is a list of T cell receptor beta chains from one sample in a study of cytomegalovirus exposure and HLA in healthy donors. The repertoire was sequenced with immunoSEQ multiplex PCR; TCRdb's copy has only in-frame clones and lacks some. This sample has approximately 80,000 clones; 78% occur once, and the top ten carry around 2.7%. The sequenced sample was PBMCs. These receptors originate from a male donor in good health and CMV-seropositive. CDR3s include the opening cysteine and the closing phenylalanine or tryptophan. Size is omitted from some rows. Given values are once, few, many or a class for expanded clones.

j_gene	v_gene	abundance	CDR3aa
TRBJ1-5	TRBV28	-	CASSLTGSNQPQHF
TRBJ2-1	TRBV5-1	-	CASDHTGGNEQFF
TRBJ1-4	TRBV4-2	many	CASSQVGGDEKLFF
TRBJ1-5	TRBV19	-	CASSQGTASNQPQHF
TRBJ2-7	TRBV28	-	CASWLGGAGGYEQYF
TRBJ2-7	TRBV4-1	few	CASSGAGGFYEQYF
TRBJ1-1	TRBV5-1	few	CASSLVAGLDTEAFF
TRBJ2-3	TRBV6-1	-	CASRRTGESTDTQYF
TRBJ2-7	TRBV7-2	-	CASSRDRVYYEQYF
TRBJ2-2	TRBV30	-	CAWSVRSGRSGELFF
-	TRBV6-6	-	CASTSGSYEQYF
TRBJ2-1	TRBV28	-	CASRGTSPSYNEQFF
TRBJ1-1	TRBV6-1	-	CASSATGGTEAFF
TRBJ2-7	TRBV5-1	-	CASSLAGVYEQYF
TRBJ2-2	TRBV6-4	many	CASSDGTNTGELFF
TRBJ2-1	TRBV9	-	CASSARPTGGKDEQFF
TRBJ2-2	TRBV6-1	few	CASSGAGSGTGELFF
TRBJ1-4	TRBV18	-	CASSSLTVATNEKLFF
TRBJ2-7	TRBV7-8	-	CASSSTRDRSYEQYF
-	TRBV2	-	CASSDPYEQYF
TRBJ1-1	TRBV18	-	CASSPLGRSTEAFF
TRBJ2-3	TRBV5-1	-	CASRPDSGLTDTQYF
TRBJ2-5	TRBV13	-	CASSLGLHPQYF
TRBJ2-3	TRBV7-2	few	CASSKNMDTQYF
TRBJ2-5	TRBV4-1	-	CASSHGGQGETQYF
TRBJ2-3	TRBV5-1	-	CASSPTTSGSSTDTQYF
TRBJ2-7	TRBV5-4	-	CASSYGLAGGPQYF
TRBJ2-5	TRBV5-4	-	CASSLGGIGLGEETQYF
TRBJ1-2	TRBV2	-	CASSRMRVDGYTF
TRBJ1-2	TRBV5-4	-	CASSLGDRALGGYTF
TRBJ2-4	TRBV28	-	CASSSQGPEAKNIQYF
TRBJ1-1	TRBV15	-	CATSRGDRASTEAFF
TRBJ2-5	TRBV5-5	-	CASSFSGVQETQYF
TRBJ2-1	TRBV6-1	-	CASSEEASGIRGNEQFF
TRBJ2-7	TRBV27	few	CASSFPGVAEQYF
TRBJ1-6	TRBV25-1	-	CASSLLGGAGSPLHF
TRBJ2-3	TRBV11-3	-	CASSLGLGQEIDTQYF
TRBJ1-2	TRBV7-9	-	CASSRDDSKNTF
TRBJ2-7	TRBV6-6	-	CASSSQVGTGTYEQYF
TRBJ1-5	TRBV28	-	CASSSTWGTGNQPQHF
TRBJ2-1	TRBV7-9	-	CASSFLGTSEYNEQFF
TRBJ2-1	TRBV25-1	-	CASGGRSLDEQFF
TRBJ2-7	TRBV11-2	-	CASSPGRGLRYEQYF
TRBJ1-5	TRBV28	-	CASSLYRDQPQHF
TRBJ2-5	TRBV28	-	CASRDRGRETQYF
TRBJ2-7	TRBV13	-	CASSLGASGTYEQYF
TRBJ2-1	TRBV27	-	CASSLDRGKQFF
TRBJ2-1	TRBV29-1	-	CSSTGTGSTYEQFF
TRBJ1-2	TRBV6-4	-	CASMGQGSHYGYTF
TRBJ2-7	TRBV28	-	CASSSGLAGPLEQYF
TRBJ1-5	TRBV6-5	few	CASSPDRYQPQHF
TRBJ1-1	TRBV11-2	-	CASSSRGNTEAFF
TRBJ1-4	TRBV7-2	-	CASSLDRATNEKLFF
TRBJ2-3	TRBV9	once	CASSVYGQGGDTDTQYF
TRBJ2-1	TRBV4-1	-	CASSEVNEQFF